This T cell receptor beta chain was captured by sequencing in a study of control samples from healthy donors and cancer patients (dated by TCRdb to about 2020). Looking up the germline V gene yields CDR1 MNHEY and CDR2 SVGAGI. V is clipped by 4 bases and J by 4 bases, and the sequence between their germline boundaries is 4 bases long. The CDR3 sequence holds 11 residues, the cysteine and phenylalanine included. Here the CDR3 DNA is all that survives: 33 bases in frame from base 1. Library preparation employed the immunoSEQ multiplex PCR assay. The immuneACCESS repertoire file appears here via TCRdb, limited to in-frame rearrangements. These files lack a portion of the clones; in checked studies, under half of the deficit traces to unresolved V genes, and the cause of the others is not known. This sample gives under 100,000 clones in total; approximately 88% of them show up just once. The ten biggest clones cover 8.5% to 10% of the sample.

About this clone itself: Its antigen remains undetermined. No much larger clone is present one base from it, and per-base qualities are unavailable.

The clonotype was recovered from a woman aged 45-59 years with colorectal cancer. Source material: PBMCs. Recombination connected TRBV6-5 to TRBJ1-1; no D segment can be confidently identified. The DNA reads as follows: TGTGCCAGCAGTTTCGGCACTGAAGCTTTCTTT. The resulting protein is CASSFGTEAFF.